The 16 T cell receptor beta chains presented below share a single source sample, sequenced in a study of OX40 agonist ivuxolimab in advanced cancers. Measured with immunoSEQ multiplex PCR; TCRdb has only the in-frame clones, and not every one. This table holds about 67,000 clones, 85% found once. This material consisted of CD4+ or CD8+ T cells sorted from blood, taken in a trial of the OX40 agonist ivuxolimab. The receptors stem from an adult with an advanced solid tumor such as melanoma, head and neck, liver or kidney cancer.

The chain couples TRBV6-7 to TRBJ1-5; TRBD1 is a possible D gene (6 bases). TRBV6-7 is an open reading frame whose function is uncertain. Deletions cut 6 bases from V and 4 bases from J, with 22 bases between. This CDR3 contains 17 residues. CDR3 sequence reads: CASREWGAQGLNQPQHF. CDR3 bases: TGTGCCAGCAGAGAATGGGGGGCGCAGGGTCTTAATCAGCCCCAGCATTTT.

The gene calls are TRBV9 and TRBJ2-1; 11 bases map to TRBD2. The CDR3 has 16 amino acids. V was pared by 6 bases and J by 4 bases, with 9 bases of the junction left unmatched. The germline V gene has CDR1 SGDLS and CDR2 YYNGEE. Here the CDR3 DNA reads TGTGCCAGCACCCCGGCGGGGACTAGCGGTTACAATGAGCAGTTCTTC. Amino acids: CASTPAGTSGYNEQFF. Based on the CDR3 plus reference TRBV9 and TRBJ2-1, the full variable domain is DSGVTQTPKHLITATGQRVTLRCSPRSGDLSVYWYQQSLDQGLQFLIQYYNGEERAKGNILERFSAQQFPDLHSELNLSSLELGDSALYFCASTPAGTSGYNEQFFGPGTRLTVL.

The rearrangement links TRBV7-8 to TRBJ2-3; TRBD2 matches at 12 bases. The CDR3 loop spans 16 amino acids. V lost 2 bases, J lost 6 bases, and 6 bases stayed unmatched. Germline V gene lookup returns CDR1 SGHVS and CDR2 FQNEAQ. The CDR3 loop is CASSLLAGGSMDTQYF. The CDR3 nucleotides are TGTGCCAGCAGCTTACTAGCGGGAGGGAGCATGGATACGCAGTATTTT.

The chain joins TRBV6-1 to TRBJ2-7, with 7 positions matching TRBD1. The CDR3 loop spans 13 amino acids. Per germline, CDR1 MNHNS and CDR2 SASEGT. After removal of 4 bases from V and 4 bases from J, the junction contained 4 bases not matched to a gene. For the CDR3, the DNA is TGTGCCAGCAGTGGAGAGACAGGGTACGAGCAGTACTTC. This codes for CASSGETGYEQYF.

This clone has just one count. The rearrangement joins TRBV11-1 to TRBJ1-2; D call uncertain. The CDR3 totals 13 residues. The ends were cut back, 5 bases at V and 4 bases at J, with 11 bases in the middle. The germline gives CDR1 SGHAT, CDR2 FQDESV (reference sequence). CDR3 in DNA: TGTGCCAGCAGCCCCGACACCGCCTATGGCTACACCTTC. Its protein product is CASSPDTAYGYTF.

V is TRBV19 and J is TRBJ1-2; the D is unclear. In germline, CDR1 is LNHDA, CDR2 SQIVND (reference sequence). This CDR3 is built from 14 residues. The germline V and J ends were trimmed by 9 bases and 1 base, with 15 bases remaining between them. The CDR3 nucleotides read TGTGCCAGCAACCCGAAGGGATTTAACTATGGCTACACCTTC. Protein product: CASNPKGFNYGYTF. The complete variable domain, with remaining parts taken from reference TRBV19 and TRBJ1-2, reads DGGITQSPKYLFRKEGQNVTLSCEQNLNHDAMYWYRQDPGQGLRLIYYSQIVNDFQKGDIAEGYSVSREKKESFPLTVTSAQKNPTAFYLCASNPKGFNYGYTFGSGTRLTVV.

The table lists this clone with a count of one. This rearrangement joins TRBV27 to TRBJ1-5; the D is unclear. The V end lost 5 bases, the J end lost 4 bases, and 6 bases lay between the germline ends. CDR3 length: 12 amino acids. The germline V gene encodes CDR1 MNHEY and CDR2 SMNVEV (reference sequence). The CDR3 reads CASSLLNQPQHF. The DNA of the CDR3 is TGTGCCAGCAGTCTTCTAAATCAGCCCCAGCATTTT.

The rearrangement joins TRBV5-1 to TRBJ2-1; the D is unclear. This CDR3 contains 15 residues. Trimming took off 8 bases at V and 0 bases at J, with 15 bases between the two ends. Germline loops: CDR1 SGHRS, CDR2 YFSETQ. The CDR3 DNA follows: TGCGCCAGGGACCGTGGCAGCCTCTCCTACAATGAGCAGTTCTTC. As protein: CARDRGSLSYNEQFF.

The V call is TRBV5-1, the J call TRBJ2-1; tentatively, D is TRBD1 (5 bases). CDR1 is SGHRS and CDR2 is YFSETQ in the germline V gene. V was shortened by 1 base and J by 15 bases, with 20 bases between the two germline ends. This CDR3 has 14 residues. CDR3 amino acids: CASSLRAGSQSLFF. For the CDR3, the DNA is TGCGCCAGCAGCTTGCGGGCAGGGTCTCAAAGCCTGTTCTTC.

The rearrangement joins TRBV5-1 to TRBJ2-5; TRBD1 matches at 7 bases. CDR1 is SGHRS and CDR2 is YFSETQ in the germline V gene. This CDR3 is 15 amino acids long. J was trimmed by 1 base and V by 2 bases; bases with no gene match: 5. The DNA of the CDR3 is TGCGCCAGCAGCTTTTGGGACAGCCTCCAAGAGACCCAGTACTTC. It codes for CASSFWDSLQETQYF.

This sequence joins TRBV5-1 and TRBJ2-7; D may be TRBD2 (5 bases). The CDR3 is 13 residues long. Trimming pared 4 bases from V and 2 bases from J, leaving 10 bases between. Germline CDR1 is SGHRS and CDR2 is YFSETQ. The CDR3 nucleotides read TGCGCCAGCAGCGGTCCCGGGACCTACGAGCAGTACTTC. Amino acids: CASSGPGTYEQYF.

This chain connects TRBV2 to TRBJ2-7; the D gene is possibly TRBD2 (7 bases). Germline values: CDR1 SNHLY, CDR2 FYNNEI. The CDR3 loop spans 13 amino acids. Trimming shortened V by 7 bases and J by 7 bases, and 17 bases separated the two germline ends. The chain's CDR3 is CASTVVGGEEQYF. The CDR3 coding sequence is TGTGCCAGCACCGTAGTAGGGGGGGAGGAGCAGTACTTC.

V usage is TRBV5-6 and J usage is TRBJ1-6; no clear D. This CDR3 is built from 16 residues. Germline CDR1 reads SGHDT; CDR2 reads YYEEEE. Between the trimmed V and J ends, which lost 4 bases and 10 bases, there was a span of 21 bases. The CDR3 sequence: CASSPGPGRFESPLHF. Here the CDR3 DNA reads TGTGCCAGCAGCCCCGGACCAGGAAGGTTTGAATCACCCCTCCACTTT.

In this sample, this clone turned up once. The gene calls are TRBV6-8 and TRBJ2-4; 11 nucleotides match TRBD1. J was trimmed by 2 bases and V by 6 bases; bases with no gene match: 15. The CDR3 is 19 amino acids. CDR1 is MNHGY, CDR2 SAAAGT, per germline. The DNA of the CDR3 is TGTGCCAGCAGCCACCCCCGGGACAGGGGGGATATACCCAAAAACATTCAGTACTTC. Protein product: CASSHPRDRGDIPKNIQYF.

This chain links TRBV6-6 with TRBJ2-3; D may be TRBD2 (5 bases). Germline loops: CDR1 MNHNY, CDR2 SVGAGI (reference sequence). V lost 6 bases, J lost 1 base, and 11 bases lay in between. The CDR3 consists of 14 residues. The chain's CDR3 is CASRRGLGTDTQYF. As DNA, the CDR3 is TGTGCCAGCAGGAGAGGGTTAGGCACAGATACGCAGTATTTT.

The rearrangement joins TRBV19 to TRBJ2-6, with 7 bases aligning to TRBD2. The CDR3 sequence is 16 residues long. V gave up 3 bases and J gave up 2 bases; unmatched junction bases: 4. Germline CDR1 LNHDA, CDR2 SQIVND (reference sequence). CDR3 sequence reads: CASSISGATGANVLTF. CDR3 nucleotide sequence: TGTGCCAGTAGTATCAGCGGGGCCACTGGGGCCAACGTCCTGACTTTC.